Listed below are T cell receptor beta chains from one sample, sequenced in a study of blood T cell repertoires in COVID-19. Here immunoSEQ multiplex PCR was the method, and the copy in TCRdb shows in-frame clones only, minus some. The table records some 200,000 clones, approximately 89% of them present only once. Sample: PBMCs or T cells enriched from blood (not recorded which). The receptors shown here come from a woman between 18 and 30 years old who had recovered from COVID-19. Both conserved end residues are part of each CDR3. D genes are given only for firm matches. Rows give clone size only sometimes, using once, few, many, or a class for an expanded clone.

V gene	D gene	clone size	J gene	CDR3 length	CDR3 protein	CDR3 DNA
TRBV7-9	TRBD1	NA	TRBJ2-7	14	CASSFGQGDHEQYF	TGTGCCAGCAGCTTCGGACAGGGAGACCACGAGCAGTACTTC
TRBV19	TRBD1	few	TRBJ1-2	13	CASRPTGGYGYTF	TGTGCCAGTAGGCCTACAGGGGGCTATGGCTACACCTTC
TRBV6-5	NA	NA	TRBJ2-7	13	CASSYQGRHEQYF	TGTGCCAGCAGTTACCAGGGTAGGCACGAGCAGTACTTC
TRBV6-5	NA	NA	TRBJ1-2	13	CASSNDNIYGYTF	TGTGCCAGCAGCAACGACAATATCTATGGCTACACCTTC
TRBV2	NA	NA	TRBJ2-7	16	CASSAAFASSSYEQYF	TGTGCCAGCAGTGCAGCATTCGCGAGTAGCTCCTACGAGCAGTACTTC
TRBV30	NA	NA	TRBJ1-3	17	CAWSVRGGKSSGNTIYF	TGTGCCTGGAGTGTACGGGGGGGGAAAAGCTCTGGAAACACCATATATTTT
TRBV28	NA	NA	TRBJ1-2	12	CASSFSVRSYTF	TGTGCCAGCAGCTTCAGCGTTCGGAGCTACACCTTC
TRBV4-1	NA	NA	TRBJ2-7	22	CASSQGQGALGLAGGREYEQYF	TGCGCCAGCAGCCAAGGACAGGGGGCGCTGGGTCTAGCGGGAGGAAGGGAGTACGAGCAGTACTTC
TRBV7-9	NA	NA	TRBJ2-7	12	CASSLAHYEQYF	TGTGCCAGCAGCTTAGCACATTACGAGCAGTACTTC
TRBV28	TRBD2	NA	TRBJ2-7	11	CATSGRGEQYF	TGTGCGACTAGCGGGAGAGGAGAGCAGTACTTC
TRBV19	TRBD2	once	TRBJ2-7	14	CASRTTRQGGEQYF	TGTGCCAGTAGAACCACCCGTCAGGGAGGGGAGCAGTACTTC
TRBV3-1/TRBV3-2	TRBD2	NA	TRBJ2-7	15	CASSYLAGAAYEQYF	TGTGCCAGCAGTTACCTAGCGGGAGCGGCCTACGAGCAGTACTTC
TRBV7-3	TRBD2	NA	TRBJ2-2	15	CASSSGLGGTGELFF	TGTGCCAGCAGCTCCGGACTAGGTGGCACCGGGGAGCTGTTTTTT
TRBV15	NA	NA	TRBJ2-7	17	CATSRVMRFARPYEQYF	TGTGCCACCAGCAGAGTAATGCGGTTCGCGCGGCCCTACGAGCAGTACTTC
TRBV10-3	TRBD1	NA	TRBJ2-7	13	CATETGTDKSGYF	TGTGCCACCGAGACCGGGACAGACAAGAGTGGGTACTTC
TRBV4-1	TRBD1	NA	TRBJ1-5	18	CASSQDGRGRRGNQPQHF	TGCGCCAGCAGCCAAGATGGCAGGGGGCGCCGTGGCAATCAGCCCCAGCATTTT
TRBV2	NA	once	TRBJ1-1	14	CASSELQGGSEAFF	TGTGCCAGCAGTGAACTACAGGGTGGGAGCGAAGCTTTCTTT
TRBV9	TRBD1	NA	TRBJ2-7	14	CASSIGQGAYEQYF	TGTGCCAGCAGCATCGGACAGGGGGCCTACGAGCAGTACTTC
TRBV29-1	NA	once	TRBJ2-7	13	CSVGIGQHYEQYF	TGCAGCGTTGGCATCGGACAGCACTACGAGCAGTACTTC
TRBV7-9	NA	few	TRBJ1-1	11	CASSLFQEAFF	TGTGCCAGCAGCTTATTCCAGGAAGCTTTCTTT
TRBV7-6	NA	NA	TRBJ2-5	11	CAGGYQETQYF	TGTGCCGGAGGCTACCAAGAGACCCAGTACTTC
TRBV5-4	NA	NA	TRBJ2-7	13	CASSLANSYEQYF	TGTGCCAGCAGCTTGGCCAACTCCTACGAGCAGTACTTC
TRBV7-6	NA	NA	TRBJ2-5	15	CASSYSDEAGETQYF	TGTGCCAGCAGCTACTCCGATGAGGCAGGGGAGACCCAGTACTTC
TRBV10-1	NA	NA	TRBJ1-1	14	CASSRQREYTEAFF	TGCGCCAGCAGCCGACAGAGAGAATACACTGAAGCTTTCTTT
TRBV5-6	NA	NA	TRBJ1-2	15	CASSLERRDYYGYTF	TGTGCCAGCAGCTTGGAGAGGCGGGACTACTATGGCTACACCTTC
TRBV28	TRBD1	NA	TRBJ2-5	16	CASSSPGTGRQETQYF	TGTGCCAGCAGTTCCCCCGGGACAGGGAGACAAGAGACCCAGTACTTC
TRBV2	NA	NA	TRBJ1-1	13	CASRAYMNTEAFF	TGTGCCAGCAGGGCATATATGAACACTGAAGCTTTCTTT
TRBV6-5	TRBD2	NA	TRBJ2-7	15	CASSPGLALVYEQYF	TGTGCCAGCAGCCCGGGACTAGCTCTAGTCTACGAGCAGTACTTC
TRBV10-3	TRBD1	NA	TRBJ2-2	19	CAISESQVFRDRRTGELFF	TGTGCCATCAGTGAGTCGCAAGTCTTTAGGGACAGGAGGACCGGGGAGCTGTTTTTT
TRBV5-1	NA	NA	TRBJ2-7	15	CASSLDRVGSYEQYF	TGCGCCAGCAGCTTGGACAGGGTTGGGTCCTACGAGCAGTACTTC
TRBV18	NA	once	TRBJ1-1	16	CASSTASKSGGTEAFF	TGTGCCAGCTCCACCGCGTCGAAGTCGGGGGGCACTGAAGCTTTCTTT
TRBV28	NA	NA	TRBJ2-1	15	CASSNLAATANEQFF	TGTGCCAGCAGTAACCTCGCCGCCACAGCCAATGAGCAGTTCTTC
TRBV7-9	NA	NA	TRBJ2-7	13	CASTGPRDYEQYF	TGTGCCAGCACCGGTCCGAGAGACTACGAGCAGTACTTC
TRBV28	TRBD2	NA	TRBJ2-1	15	CASSLAGGYNNEQFF	TGTGCCAGCAGTTTAGCGGGAGGGTACAACAATGAGCAGTTCTTC
TRBV9	NA	NA	TRBJ2-5	13	CASSVTGQETQYF	TGTGCCAGCAGCGTTACAGGGCAGGAGACCCAGTACTTC
TRBV3-1/TRBV3-2	TRBD1	NA	TRBJ1-2	15	CASSPFRQGARGYTF	TGTGCCAGCAGCCCTTTTCGACAGGGGGCAAGGGGCTACACCTTC
TRBV13	NA	few	TRBJ2-6	15	CASVQGWSGANVLTF	TGTGCCAGCGTACAGGGTTGGTCCGGGGCCAACGTCCTGACTTTC
TRBV11-3	NA	NA	TRBJ1-1	14	CASSHQGRDTEAFF	TGTGCCAGCAGCCACCAGGGGAGGGACACTGAAGCTTTCTTT